This T cell receptor (beta chain) emerged from a study of vaccination effects on CD4 cells after COVID-19. Researchers isolated CD4+ T cells once around 11 days of culture had elapsed. Two doses of BNT162b2 or mRNA-1273 vaccine were administered to participants. Profiled with immunoSEQ multiplex PCR; TCRdb holds only in-frame clones, not every one. The data show around 40,000 clones, with 60% to 75% seen just once and about 10% held by the top ten. Worth noting for this clone: Its target is not known.

Study-level findings and limits: Only 1 of 255 vaccine-induced clones from healthy vaccinees cross-reacted with common cold coronaviruses.

The material was CD4+ T cells from PBMCs cultured without peptide, obtained after COVID-19 vaccination. This TCR came from a human donor who received a COVID-19 vaccine.

The CDR3 protein is CASSIGVGATSTEQYF. CDR3 nucleotides: TGTGCCAGCAGCATTGGGGTTGGGGCTACCTCTACGGAGCAGTACTTC. The V and J genes are TRBV7-7 and TRBJ2-7, with D possibly TRBD1 on 5 matching bases. This CDR3 has 16 residues. Per germline, CDR1 SSHAT and CDR2 FNYEAQ (reference sequence). V dropped 5 bases and J dropped 7 bases, with 24 bases sitting between them.